Listed below are T cell receptor beta chains from one sample, sequenced in a study of beta chain features in type 1 diabetes. Data came from immunoSEQ multiplex PCR; TCRdb stores just in-frame clones and leaves some out. The sample includes about 620,000 clones, less than 20% of them seen just once. Sequencing was carried out using naive CD4+ T cells from blood. These receptors all stem from a man aged 18 to 29 in good health. The CDR3 runs from the conserved cysteine through the conserved F or W. The D gene is left open where the match is weak. Expanded clones get a size class; other rows say once, few or many, or leave the size out.

J gene: TRBJ1-4; clone size: once; V gene: TRBV7-2; D gene: -; CDR3 DNA: TGTGCCAGCAGCCTTAACCAGGGGATGTTGCGAAAACTGTTTTTT; CDR3 protein: CASSLNQGMLRKLFF
J gene: TRBJ2-5; clone size: -; V gene: TRBV7-9; D gene: -; CDR3 DNA: TGTGCCAGCAGCGAGGACATGCAAAAAGAGACCCAGTACTTC; CDR3 protein: CASSEDMQKETQYF
J gene: TRBJ1-5; clone size: -; V gene: TRBV7-9; D gene: -; CDR3 DNA: TGTGCCAGCGGGTCGGTGGGGGGCGATGGGAGCAATCAGCCCCAGCATTTT; CDR3 protein: CASGSVGGDGSNQPQHF
J gene: TRBJ2-7; clone size: -; V gene: TRBV7-6; D gene: TRBD1; CDR3 DNA: TGTGCCAGCAGCCTAGGGCAGGACAGGGGGGTAGACGAGCAGTACTTC; CDR3 protein: CASSLGQDRGVDEQYF
J gene: TRBJ2-7; clone size: -; V gene: TRBV5-4; D gene: TRBD1; CDR3 DNA: TGTGCCAGCAGAAGCGGGACAGGGCTTTACGAGCAGTACTTC; CDR3 protein: CASRSGTGLYEQYF
J gene: TRBJ1-2; clone size: few; V gene: TRBV25-1; D gene: -; CDR3 DNA: TGTGCCAGCAGTGAATACTCAACAGGGCTGGATGGCTACACCTTC; CDR3 protein: CASSEYSTGLDGYTF
J gene: TRBJ2-1; clone size: -; V gene: TRBV7-2; D gene: TRBD1; CDR3 DNA: TGTGCCAGCAGCTCCCGGGACAGGCGTGAGCAGTTCTTC; CDR3 protein: CASSSRDRREQFF
J gene: TRBJ1-2; clone size: few; V gene: TRBV30; D gene: TRBD1; CDR3 DNA: TGTGCCTGGAGTGCCCCGGGACAGCAATACTATGGCTACACCTTC; CDR3 protein: CAWSAPGQQYYGYTF
J gene: TRBJ2-7; clone size: -; V gene: TRBV7-8; D gene: TRBD2; CDR3 DNA: TGTGCCAGCAGCTTAGGGCTAGCGGGAGGGCCGTTTTCCCAGTACTTC; CDR3 protein: CASSLGLAGGPFSQYF
J gene: TRBJ2-7; clone size: -; V gene: TRBV28; D gene: TRBD2; CDR3 DNA: TGTGCCAGCAAGTATGGGGGGGGAACCTACGAGCAGTACTTC; CDR3 protein: CASKYGGGTYEQYF
J gene: TRBJ1-3; clone size: -; V gene: TRBV30; D gene: -; CDR3 DNA: TGTGCCTGTCAGCGAAACACCATATATTTT; CDR3 protein: CACQRNTIYF
J gene: TRBJ2-1; clone size: few; V gene: TRBV5-1; D gene: -; CDR3 DNA: TGCGCCAGCTTTAACCGGTACTCTAGCTACTACAATGAGCAGTTCTTC; CDR3 protein: CASFNRYSSYYNEQFF
J gene: TRBJ2-3; clone size: few; V gene: TRBV5-1; D gene: TRBD2; CDR3 DNA: TGCGCCAGCAGCTTGGCCGTAGCGGGGTCTCATCCCGCGCAGTATTTT; CDR3 protein: CASSLAVAGSHPAQYF
J gene: TRBJ2-5; clone size: few; V gene: TRBV7-9; D gene: TRBD1; CDR3 DNA: TGTGCCAGCAGCTTCTGGACAGGCTTGGGGGAGACCCAGTACTTC; CDR3 protein: CASSFWTGLGETQYF
J gene: TRBJ1-2; clone size: -; V gene: TRBV5-4; D gene: TRBD1; CDR3 DNA: TGTGCCAGCAGCCGGGGACAGGACAACTATGGCTACACCTTC; CDR3 protein: CASSRGQDNYGYTF
J gene: TRBJ2-4; clone size: -; V gene: TRBV7-3; D gene: TRBD1; CDR3 DNA: TGTGCCAGCAGCTTGGAACGGGCAGGGGGCCATTCGAACATTCAGTACTTC; CDR3 protein: CASSLERAGGHSNIQYF
J gene: TRBJ1-2; clone size: -; V gene: TRBV13; D gene: TRBD1; CDR3 DNA: TGTGCCAGCAGCTCAGGGACAGCCAACTATGGCTACACCTTC; CDR3 protein: CASSSGTANYGYTF
J gene: TRBJ2-2; clone size: few; V gene: TRBV27; D gene: TRBD1; CDR3 DNA: TGTGCCAGCAGTTTATCCCACAGGGGGAACACCGGGGAGCTGTTTTTT; CDR3 protein: CASSLSHRGNTGELFF
J gene: TRBJ2-5; clone size: few; V gene: TRBV10-3; D gene: -; CDR3 DNA: TGTGCCATCAGTGAGAGGGGGGGCCCTCGAGGAGAGGCCCAGTACTTC; CDR3 protein: CAISERGGPRGEAQYF
J gene: TRBJ2-1; clone size: -; V gene: TRBV5-1; D gene: TRBD2; CDR3 DNA: TGCGCCAGCAGCTTGTCTGGCGGGAGCGTTTTGGGGCAGTTCTTC; CDR3 protein: CASSLSGGSVLGQFF
J gene: TRBJ2-6; clone size: -; V gene: TRBV6-5; D gene: -; CDR3 DNA: TGTGCCAGCAGTTACTCCCTCCAAACTGGGGCCAACGTCCTGACTTTC; CDR3 protein: CASSYSLQTGANVLTF
J gene: TRBJ2-5; clone size: -; V gene: TRBV18; D gene: TRBD2; CDR3 DNA: TGTGCCAGCTCAAGGGGACTAGCGGGAGTAGGAGAGACCCAGTACTTC; CDR3 protein: CASSRGLAGVGETQYF
J gene: TRBJ2-7; clone size: -; V gene: TRBV5-1; D gene: TRBD1; CDR3 DNA: TGCGCCAGCAGCTTGGCCAAGGGGGCCTCCTACGAGCAGTACTTC; CDR3 protein: CASSLAKGASYEQYF
J gene: TRBJ1-3; clone size: few; V gene: TRBV10-3; D gene: -; CDR3 DNA: TGTGCCATCAGTGAGTCGCCACTCCGGCAGGGCCTTCGAAACACCATATATTTT; CDR3 protein: CAISESPLRQGLRNTIYF
J gene: TRBJ1-5; clone size: few; V gene: TRBV7-9; D gene: -; CDR3 DNA: TGTGCCGTTCAGGTGTATAGCAATCAGCCCCAGCATTTT; CDR3 protein: CAVQVYSNQPQHF
J gene: TRBJ1-2; clone size: -; V gene: TRBV7-3; D gene: TRBD1; CDR3 DNA: TGTGCCAGCAGCCCGCGGGACAGGGTTCATGGCTACACCTTC; CDR3 protein: CASSPRDRVHGYTF
J gene: TRBJ2-7; clone size: -; V gene: TRBV7-6; D gene: -; CDR3 DNA: TGTGCCAGCAGCCCAGCGGAGCGGAACTACGAGCAGTACTTC; CDR3 protein: CASSPAERNYEQYF
J gene: TRBJ2-5; clone size: few; V gene: TRBV4-3; D gene: -; CDR3 DNA: TGCGCCAGCAGCCCCTCGGCGCATCCCTACCAAGAGACCCAGTACTTC; CDR3 protein: CASSPSAHPYQETQYF
J gene: TRBJ2-4; clone size: few; V gene: TRBV9; D gene: TRBD2; CDR3 DNA: TGTGCCAGCAGCCTAGGACTAGCGGGAGCCAAAAACATTCAGTACTTC; CDR3 protein: CASSLGLAGAKNIQYF
J gene: TRBJ1-5; clone size: -; V gene: TRBV28; D gene: -; CDR3 DNA: TGTGCCAGCCAAAGGAGGAACACCTACGGCCAGCCCCAGCATTTT; CDR3 protein: CASQRRNTYGQPQHF
J gene: TRBJ1-5; clone size: -; V gene: TRBV28; D gene: -; CDR3 DNA: TGTGCCAGCAGGTCCGGGACCCGTGGGAATCAGCCCCAGCATTTT; CDR3 protein: CASRSGTRGNQPQHF
J gene: TRBJ2-3; clone size: -; V gene: TRBV4-2; D gene: -; CDR3 DNA: TGTGCCAGCAGTCTCACAGATACGCAGTATTTT; CDR3 protein: CASSLTDTQYF
J gene: TRBJ2-2; clone size: -; V gene: TRBV7-2; D gene: TRBD2; CDR3 DNA: TGCGCCAGCAGCCAAGATTTGCGGGGGACCGGGGAGCTGTTTTTT; CDR3 protein: CASSQDLRGTGELFF
J gene: TRBJ2-7; clone size: -; V gene: TRBV28; D gene: -; CDR3 DNA: TGTGCCAGCAGTACACAGGGGAGGTCCTACGAGCAGTACTTC; CDR3 protein: CASSTQGRSYEQYF
J gene: TRBJ1-5; clone size: -; V gene: TRBV4-3; D gene: -; CDR3 DNA: TGCGCCAGCAGCCGACAGGTGGGGTCGGGGGATCAGCCCCAGCATTTT; CDR3 protein: CASSRQVGSGDQPQHF
J gene: TRBJ2-7; clone size: -; V gene: TRBV18; D gene: TRBD1; CDR3 DNA: TGTGCCAGCTCACTGCCTCTACAGGGGCCGCCGGGGTACGAGCAGTACTTC; CDR3 protein: CASSLPLQGPPGYEQYF
J gene: TRBJ2-3; clone size: -; V gene: TRBV7-2; D gene: TRBD2; CDR3 DNA: TGTGCCAGCAGCCCGACTAGCGGGGGCTTAGATACGCAGTATTTT; CDR3 protein: CASSPTSGGLDTQYF
J gene: TRBJ1-6; clone size: -; V gene: TRBV7-2; D gene: -; CDR3 DNA: TGTGCCAGCAGCTTTGAAACTAGCTCCTATAATTCACCCCTCCACTTT; CDR3 protein: CASSFETSSYNSPLHF
J gene: TRBJ2-2; clone size: few; V gene: TRBV7-3; D gene: TRBD2; CDR3 DNA: TGTGCCAGCAGCTTACGACATGAGCGGGAGAACACCGGGGAGCTGTTTTTT; CDR3 protein: CASSLRHERENTGELFF
J gene: TRBJ2-7; clone size: -; V gene: TRBV27; D gene: -; CDR3 DNA: TGTGCCAGCAGTTTATCCTCGGGAGTCCCCTCCTACGAGCAGTACTTC; CDR3 protein: CASSLSSGVPSYEQYF
J gene: TRBJ2-1; clone size: few; V gene: TRBV16; D gene: -; CDR3 DNA: TGTGCCAGCAGCCCGAAGGGGTCCTACAATGAGCAGTTCTTC; CDR3 protein: CASSPKGSYNEQFF
J gene: TRBJ2-4; clone size: -; V gene: TRBV5-1; D gene: -; CDR3 DNA: TGCGCCAGCAGCTTCACGTCATCCGGGAGAAACATTCAGTACTTC; CDR3 protein: CASSFTSSGRNIQYF
J gene: TRBJ2-7; clone size: few; V gene: TRBV4-1; D gene: TRBD1; CDR3 DNA: TGCGCCAGCAGCCGTATCGGGACAGGGTCGGACGAGCAGTACTTC; CDR3 protein: CASSRIGTGSDEQYF
J gene: TRBJ1-5; clone size: few; V gene: TRBV10-3; D gene: -; CDR3 DNA: TGTGCCACCGCGGACATTCGAAATCAGCCCCAGCATTTT; CDR3 protein: CATADIRNQPQHF
J gene: TRBJ1-1; clone size: few; V gene: TRBV16; D gene: TRBD1; CDR3 DNA: TGTGCCAGCAGCCCTGGGACAGGGGGGGCTTTCTTT; CDR3 protein: CASSPGTGGAFF
J gene: TRBJ1-1; clone size: few; V gene: TRBV21-1; D gene: -; CDR3 DNA: TGTGCCAGCAGGAGTGAAGCTTTCTTT; CDR3 protein: CASRSEAFF
J gene: TRBJ2-3; clone size: -; V gene: TRBV7-2; D gene: TRBD2; CDR3 DNA: TGTGCCAGCAGCTCCGGGGGGTCCCGGGCAGATACGCAGTATTTT; CDR3 protein: CASSSGGSRADTQYF
J gene: TRBJ1-5; clone size: -; V gene: TRBV7-8; D gene: -; CDR3 DNA: TGTGCCAGCAGCCGGAGGCATCAGGGGAACCAGCCCCAGCATTTT; CDR3 protein: CASSRRHQGNQPQHF
J gene: TRBJ1-1; clone size: -; V gene: TRBV18; D gene: TRBD1; CDR3 DNA: TGTGCCAGCTCACCAGAGAGGGGGCTGGCTTTCTTT; CDR3 protein: CASSPERGLAFF
J gene: TRBJ2-1; clone size: many; V gene: TRBV2; D gene: -; CDR3 DNA: TGTGCCAGCAGAGAGGGAGGCAATGAGCAGTTCTTC; CDR3 protein: CASREGGNEQFF
J gene: TRBJ2-7; clone size: few; V gene: TRBV11-3; D gene: TRBD1; CDR3 DNA: TGTGCCAGCAGCTTGACAGGGGGCTCCTACGAGCAGTACTTC; CDR3 protein: CASSLTGGSYEQYF
J gene: TRBJ2-3; clone size: few; V gene: TRBV7-2; D gene: TRBD1; CDR3 DNA: TGTGCCAGCAGCTTACAGGGGGCAGATACGCAGTATTTT; CDR3 protein: CASSLQGADTQYF
J gene: TRBJ2-7; clone size: -; V gene: TRBV7-2; D gene: -; CDR3 DNA: TGTGCCAGCAGCTCCCAGGGTAGCTCCTACGAGCAGTACTTC; CDR3 protein: CASSSQGSSYEQYF
J gene: TRBJ1-4; clone size: -; V gene: TRBV5-6; D gene: TRBD1; CDR3 DNA: TGTGCCAGCAGCTTGGGACAGGGTAATGAAAAACTGTTTTTT; CDR3 protein: CASSLGQGNEKLFF
J gene: TRBJ2-5; clone size: -; V gene: TRBV2; D gene: -; CDR3 DNA: TGTGCCAGCAGTGAGGAAGAGACCCAGTACTTC; CDR3 protein: CASSEEETQYF
J gene: TRBJ2-4; clone size: few; V gene: TRBV28; D gene: TRBD1; CDR3 DNA: TGTGCCAGCAGTTTGACAGGGGTCCCAATTAAATACTTC; CDR3 protein: CASSLTGVPIKYF
J gene: TRBJ2-3; clone size: -; V gene: TRBV11-2; D gene: -; CDR3 DNA: TGTGCCAGCAGCTTAGTAGGCGACAGCACAGATACGCAGTATTTT; CDR3 protein: CASSLVGDSTDTQYF